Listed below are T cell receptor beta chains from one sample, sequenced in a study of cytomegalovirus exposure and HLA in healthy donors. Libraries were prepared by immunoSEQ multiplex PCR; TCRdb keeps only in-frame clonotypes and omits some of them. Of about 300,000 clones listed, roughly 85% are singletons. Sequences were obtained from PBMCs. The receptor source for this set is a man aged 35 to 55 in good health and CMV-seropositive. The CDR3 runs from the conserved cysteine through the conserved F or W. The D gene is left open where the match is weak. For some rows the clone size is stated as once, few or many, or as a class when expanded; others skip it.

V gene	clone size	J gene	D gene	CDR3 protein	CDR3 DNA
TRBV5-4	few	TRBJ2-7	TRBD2	CASSFSSLAGAREQYF	TGTGCCAGCAGCTTTTCCTCACTAGCGGGAGCGAGGGAGCAGTACTTC
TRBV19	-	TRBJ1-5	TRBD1	CASRADPGTAGNQPQHF	TGTGCCAGTAGGGCTGACCCCGGGACAGCCGGCAATCAGCCCCAGCATTTT
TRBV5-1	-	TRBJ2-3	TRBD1	CASSLRDRATDTQYF	TGCGCCAGCAGCTTGAGGGACAGGGCGACAGATACGCAGTATTTT
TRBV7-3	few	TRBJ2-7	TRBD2	CASSFGLAAEQYF	TGTGCCAGCAGCTTCGGACTAGCGGCTGAGCAGTACTTC
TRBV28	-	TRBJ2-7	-	CASSLWADYEQYF	TGTGCCAGCAGTCTATGGGCCGATTACGAGCAGTACTTC
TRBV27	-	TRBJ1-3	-	CASSGDFSGNTIYF	TGTGCCAGCAGTGGAGATTTCTCTGGAAACACCATATATTTT
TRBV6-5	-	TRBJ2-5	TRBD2	CASSPGLAVRETQYF	TGTGCCAGCAGCCCCGGACTAGCGGTCCGGGAGACCCAGTACTTC
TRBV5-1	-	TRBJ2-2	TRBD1	CASSLGQGLTGELFF	TGCGCCAGCAGCTTGGGACAGGGTTTGACCGGGGAGCTGTTTTTT
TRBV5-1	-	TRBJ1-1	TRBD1	CASSGTENTEAFF	TGCGCCAGCAGCGGGACAGAGAACACTGAAGCTTTCTTT
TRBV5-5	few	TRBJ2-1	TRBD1	CASSVSRDRGLGEQFF	TGTGCCAGCAGCGTCTCCCGGGACAGGGGGCTCGGTGAGCAGTTCTTC
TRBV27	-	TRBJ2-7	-	CASSLLGSPSYEQYF	TGTGCCAGCAGTTTACTGGGCTCCCCTTCCTACGAGCAGTACTTC
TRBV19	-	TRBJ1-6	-	CASSIDVLDSYNSPLHF	TGTGCCAGTAGTATAGATGTCCTGGACAGCTATAATTCACCCCTCCACTTT
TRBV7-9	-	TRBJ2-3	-	CASSVAALSTDTQYF	TGTGCCAGCAGCGTAGCGGCCCTTAGCACAGATACGCAGTATTTT
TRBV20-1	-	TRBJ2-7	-	CTTAGPYEQYF	TGCACCACAGCGGGCCCCTACGAGCAGTACTTC
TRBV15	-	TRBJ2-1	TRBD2	CATNTLAGGTYNEQFF	TGTGCCACCAACACACTAGCGGGGGGCACCTACAATGAGCAGTTCTTC
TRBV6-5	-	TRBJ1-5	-	CASSPGGDQPQHF	TGTGCCAGTAGCCCCGGGGGGGATCAGCCCCAGCATTTT
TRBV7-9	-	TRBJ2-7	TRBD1	CASSCNRTGIGCEQYF	TGTGCCAGCAGCTGTAACCGGACAGGGATAGGATGCGAGCAGTACTTC
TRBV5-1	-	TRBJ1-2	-	CASSLRGFGYTF	TGCGCCAGCAGCTTGAGAGGCTTTGGCTACACCTTC
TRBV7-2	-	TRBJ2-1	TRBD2	CASTGLAGINEQFF	TGTGCCTCGACCGGGCTAGCGGGGATAAATGAGCAGTTCTTC
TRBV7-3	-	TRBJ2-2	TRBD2	CASSSLAWTSGRGNTGELFF	TGTGCCAGCAGCTCCCTCGCCTGGACTAGCGGGAGGGGGAACACCGGGGAGCTGTTTTTT
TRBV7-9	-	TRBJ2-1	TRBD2	CASSLPGLAGHYNEQFF	TGTGCCAGCAGCTTACCGGGACTAGCGGGCCACTACAATGAGCAGTTCTTC
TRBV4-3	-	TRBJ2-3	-	CASSQDPGTQGGDTQYF	TGCGCCAGCAGCCAAGATCCAGGGACCCAAGGGGGAGATACGCAGTATTTT